One sample yielded the 5 T cell receptor beta chains listed below, sequenced in a study of cytomegalovirus exposure and HLA in healthy donors (dated by TCRdb to 2016 to 2017). Receptor amplification or capture employed the immunoSEQ multiplex PCR assay. The multiplex PCR relied on a mix of 60 forward primers for TCR Vbeta segments and 13 reverse primers for TCR Jbeta segments. TCRdb limited this immuneACCESS table to in-frame rearrangements with V and J called. A share of clones is missing; checked studies link under half to unresolved V genes, and the rest is unexplained. The sample yields 30,000 to 40,000 clones; roughly two thirds were counted once. Clones ranked in the top ten supply around a tenth of the sample. Sequenced sample: PBMCs. These receptors were taken from a man between 35 and 55 years old in good health and CMV-seropositive.

This clone was seen more than once but under ten times. V usage is TRBV19 and J usage is TRBJ1-6; D perhaps matches TRBD1 (5 bases). CDR3 size: 15 residues. CDR1 and CDR2 (germline): LNHDA, SQIVND (reference sequence). The V gene lost 5 bases and the J gene lost 5 bases, with 13 bases spanning the gap. The CDR3 is CASSPIDSDNSPLHF. The CDR3 DNA follows: TGTGCCAGTAGTCCCATCGACAGCGATAATTCACCCCTCCACTTT.

Notes on this clone: An end of the junction does not agree with germline; a read error may underlie this. J is TRBJ2-3 and V is TRBV10-3; 11 positions agree with TRBD2. CDR1 is ENHRY and CDR2 is SYGVKD in the germline V gene. This CDR3 is built from 15 residues. Here the CDR3 reads CAISSSGGITNTQYF. The CDR3 DNA reads as TGTGCCATCAGTTCTAGCGGGGGGATCACAAATACGCAGTATTTT.

The rearrangement joins TRBV5-1 to TRBJ1-1; no clear D. The CDR3 is made up of 13 amino acids. Trimming removed 4 bases from V and 0 bases from J, with 7 bases in between. Germline V gives CDR1 SGHRS, CDR2 YFSETQ. CDR3 sequence (DNA): TGCGCCAGCAGCCCCCTTATGAACACTGAAGCTTTCTTT. Amino acid sequence: CASSPLMNTEAFF.

This clone was counted a few times. The rearrangement joins TRBV28 to TRBJ2-1, with D possibly TRBD1 on 5 matching bases. V shed 1 base and J shed 6 bases, with 13 bases lying between them. Per the germline V gene, CDR1 is MDHEN and CDR2 is SYDVKM. CDR3 length: 15 amino acids. CDR3 amino acids: CASSLSGHGFNEQFF. In nucleotides, the CDR3 is TGTGCCAGCAGTTTATCAGGGCACGGCTTCAATGAGCAGTTCTTC.

The chain is built from TRBV5-1 and TRBJ2-3; perhaps TRBD2 as D (5 bases). V lost 2 bases and J lost 5, with 6 bases in between. This CDR3 spans 12 amino acids. Germline loops: CDR1 SGHRS, CDR2 YFSETQ. CDR3 bases: TGCGCCAGCAGCTTTGCGGGAGATACGCAGTATTTT. Amino acid sequence: CASSFAGDTQYF.